A single sample is the source of the 16 T cell receptor beta chains below, sequenced in a study of cytomegalovirus exposure and HLA in healthy donors. PCR used 60 Vbeta primers and 13 Jbeta primers. Only in-frame clones appear in the TCRdb table, and some are missing; sequencing was by immunoSEQ multiplex PCR. The repertoire holds around 67,000 clones, with around 64% as singletons. Sequencing used PBMCs. The receptors shown here come from a woman between 50 and 59 years old in good health and CMV-seronegative.

The genes are TRBV4-3 and TRBJ2-7; TRBD2 matches 7 bases. This CDR3 comprises 20 residues. Germline V CDR1 and CDR2: LGHNA, YSLEER. V dropped 3 bases and J dropped 2; count of bases not matched to a gene: 22. The CDR3 loop is CASSQKYTGGATTIPYEQYF. CDR3 nucleotides: TGCGCCAGCAGCCAGAAGTATACGGGGGGAGCGACGACCATCCCCTACGAGCAGTACTTC.

V usage is TRBV18 and J usage is TRBJ2-7; TRBD1 matches 8 bases. CDR1 KGHSH and CDR2 LQKENI come from the germline V gene. V was clipped by 6 bases and J by 9 bases; unmatched bases: 16. This CDR3 contains 15 residues. The chain's CDR3 is CASSPGQGTINGQYF. CDR3 nucleotides: TGTGCCAGCTCCCCTGGACAGGGAACGATCAACGGGCAGTACTTC. The full variable domain, completed using reference TRBV18 and TRBJ2-7, is NAGVMQNPRHLVRRRGQEARLRCSPMKGHSHVYWYRQLPEEGLKFMVYLQKENIIDESGMPKERFSAEFPKEGPSILRIQQVVRGDSAAYFCASSPGQGTINGQYFGPGTRLTVT.

This clone has more than one count but fewer than ten. The chain couples TRBV7-9 to TRBJ1-3; 11 positions agree with TRBD1. The germline gives CDR1 SEHNR, CDR2 FQNEAQ (reference sequence). V lost 1 base to trimming and J lost 3 bases; unmatched junction nucleotides: 2. There are 16 residues in the CDR3. The CDR3, as DNA: TGTGCCAGCAGCTTAGGGACAGGGGGCAGTGGAAACACCATATATTTT. Residues: CASSLGTGGSGNTIYF.

To note about this clone: The same CDR3 also results from other DNA sequences found in this sample. The CDR3 sequence: CASSPLQGASGNTIYF. CDR3 coding DNA: TGTGCCAGCTCACCTCTACAGGGGGCTTCTGGAAACACCATATATTTT. This sequence joins TRBV18 and TRBJ1-3; TRBD1 aligns across 9 bases. CDR3 length: 16 residues. Trimming removed 3 bases from V and 1 base from J; junction bases left unmatched: 4. The germline gives CDR1 KGHSH, CDR2 LQKENI. The full variable domain, in which reference TRBV18 and TRBJ1-3 provide the parts outside the CDR3, is NAGVMQNPRHLVRRRGQEARLRCSPMKGHSHVYWYRQLPEEGLKFMVYLQKENIIDESGMPKERFSAEFPKEGPSILRIQQVVRGDSAAYFCASSPLQGASGNTIYFGEGSWLTVV.

V gene TRBV11-3 combines with J gene TRBJ2-3; D gene ambiguous. V lost 1 base, J lost 6 bases, and 8 bases lay in between. CDR3 length equals 13 residues. Germline V gives CDR1 SGHNT, CDR2 YENEEA. The CDR3 spells CASSLGLKDTQYF. Here the CDR3 DNA reads TGTGCCAGCAGCTTAGGGCTTAAGGATACGCAGTATTTT.

J is TRBJ1-4 and V is TRBV7-2; 9 bases align to TRBD1. Trimming cost V 4 bases and J 12 bases; bases outside gene matches: 12. This CDR3 has 15 amino acids. Germline V CDR1 and CDR2: SGHTA, FQGNSA. The CDR3 region is CASSSRTGGPRELFF. CDR3 coding DNA: TGTGCCAGCAGCTCACGTACAGGGGGCCCAAGGGAACTGTTTTTT.

The rearrangement joins TRBV28 to TRBJ1-4, with 9 bases that match TRBD1. V lost 5 bases, J lost 8 bases, and 9 bases stayed unmatched. Germline lookup yields CDR1 MDHEN and CDR2 SYDVKM. The CDR3 covers 15 residues. DNA for the CDR3: TGTGCCAGCAGTACCCCCGGAACAGGGGGCGAAAAACTGTTTTTT. Translation gives CASSTPGTGGEKLFF.

The chain employs TRBV19 and TRBJ1-1, with TRBD1 identical over 8 bases. There are 14 residues in the CDR3. CDR1 LNHDA and CDR2 SQIVND come from the germline V gene (reference sequence). V was pared by 5 bases and J by 1 base, with 3 bases of the junction left unmatched. CDR3 loop: CASSVQGGNTEAFF. DNA for the CDR3: TGTGCCAGTAGTGTACAGGGGGGGAACACTGAAGCTTTCTTT.

V and J are TRBV5-1 and TRBJ1-5; 8 positions agree with TRBD1. CDR3 size: 17 residues. Germline lookup yields CDR1 SGHRS and CDR2 YFSETQ. Trimming removed 0 bases from V and 1 base from J; junction bases left unmatched: 6. CDR3: CASSLVPRTGSNQPQHF. CDR3 DNA sequence: TGCGCCAGCAGCTTGGTCCCAAGGACAGGGAGCAATCAGCCCCAGCATTTT.

The chain is built from TRBV5-1 and TRBJ2-5; D call uncertain. Germline CDR1 reads SGHRS; CDR2 reads YFSETQ. This CDR3 has 14 amino acids. Trimming left V 1 base short and J 0 bases short, with 7 bases between. CDR3 loop: CASSLNTNQETQYF. The DNA of the CDR3 is TGCGCCAGCAGCTTGAATACAAACCAAGAGACCCAGTACTTC.

This sequence joins TRBV6-5 and TRBJ1-2; weak D call: TRBD1 (5 bases). V gave up 6 bases and J gave up 3 bases, with 11 bases separating them. This CDR3 contains 13 residues. The germline gives CDR1 MNHEY, CDR2 SVGAGI. DNA for the CDR3: TGTGCCAGCAGGTTGGGGGGGGACTATGGCTACACCTTC. Protein: CASRLGGDYGYTF.

The rearrangement uses TRBV29-1 and TRBJ1-6, with D perhaps TRBD1 (5 bases). CDR3 length equals 13 residues. Germline V gives CDR1 SQVTM, CDR2 ANQGSEA. The V gene lost 3 bases and the J gene lost 7 bases, with 10 bases spanning the gap. The CDR3 sequence: CSVEVGANSPLHF. DNA of the CDR3: TGCAGCGTTGAGGTAGGGGCCAATTCACCCCTCCACTTT. Using reference TRBV29-1 and TRBJ1-6 for the parts outside the CDR3, the full variable domain is SAVISQKPSRDICQRGTSLTIQCQVDSQVTMMFWYRQQPGQSLTLIATANQGSEATYESGFVIDKFPISRPNLTFSTLTVSNMSPEDSSIYLCSVEVGANSPLHFGNGTRLTVT.

The chain is built from TRBV5-8 and TRBJ2-7; tentative D call: TRBD1 (5 bases). V shed 5 bases and J shed 2 bases, with 11 bases lying between them. The V gene's germline CDR1 is SGHTS and CDR2 YDEGEE. The CDR3 contains 13 residues. The chain's CDR3 is CASRTQQAYEQYF. The CDR3 DNA reads as TGTGCCAGCAGAACACAACAGGCCTACGAGCAGTACTTC.

The V gene is TRBV7-9, the J gene TRBJ1-1, with TRBD1 matching 10 bases. Per the germline V gene, CDR1 is SEHNR and CDR2 is FQNEAQ (reference sequence). After removal of 5 bases from V and 6 bases from J, the junction contained 12 bases not matched to a gene. This CDR3 comprises 16 residues. CDR3 DNA: TGTGCCAGCAGCCCGGGACAGGGGATGGTCGGCGCTGAAGCTTTCTTT. It specifies CASSPGQGMVGAEAFF.

This chain links TRBV7-9 with TRBJ1-1; TRBD1 aligns across 9 bases. The CDR3 consists of 14 residues. The germline V gene encodes CDR1 SEHNR and CDR2 FQNEAQ (reference sequence). V shed 0 bases and J 8 bases; nucleotides not matched to a gene: 4. The CDR3 bases are TGTGCCAGCAGCTTAGCGATTGGACAGGGGGAAGCTTTCTTT. Translating gives CASSLAIGQGEAFF.

The rearrangement links TRBV29-1 to TRBJ2-5, with TRBD2 matching 7 bases. With V trimmed by 7 bases and J by 3 bases, 20 bases remained unmatched. Germline-derived CDR1 and CDR2 are SQVTM and ANQGSEA. There are 17 residues in the CDR3. The CDR3 sequence is CSASGGLGRMREETQYF. CDR3 DNA sequence: TGCAGCGCTTCGGGAGGTTTGGGGAGGATGAGGGAAGAGACCCAGTACTTC.